This T cell receptor (beta chain) was captured by sequencing in a study of blood T cell repertoires in COVID-19. TCRdb keeps only in-frame clones here, not all; method: immunoSEQ multiplex PCR. The sample lists a few hundred thousand clones; about 80% were seen once. The germline gives CDR1 LGHDT, CDR2 YNNKEL (reference sequence). V was clipped by 4 bases and J by 2 bases; unmatched bases: 7. The CDR3 extends over 15 amino acids. Sequenced: peripheral blood. The receptor's source is an elderly man with acute or convalescent COVID-19. This chain links TRBV3-1 (or the pseudogene TRBV3-2) with TRBJ1-2; 7 nucleotides align to TRBD1. The CDR3 spells CASSRSTGINYGYTF. The CDR3, as DNA: TGTGCCAGCAGCCGTTCGACAGGGATCAACTATGGCTACACCTTC.